The present entry profiles one T cell receptor (beta chain) with its context. This entry belongs to a study of technical replicates of blood from several donors. CDR1 and CDR2 from the germline V gene are MDHEN and SYDVKM. This CDR3 comprises 15 residues. Trimming at V came to 5 bases and at J to 2 bases, leaving 5 bases not matched to a gene. TCRdb's table, derived via immunoSEQ multiplex PCR, lists solely in-frame clones and lacks some. The sample lists roughly 70,000 clones, approximately 96% occurring once. This TCR came from a human donor in good health. The rearrangement uses TRBV28 and TRBJ1-5; 8 bases match TRBD1. The sample was T cells isolated from PBMCs. For the CDR3, the DNA is TGTGCCAGCAGTCCCCCGGACAGGGGCAATCAGCCCCAGCATTTT. Translated, it gives CASSPPDRGNQPQHF.